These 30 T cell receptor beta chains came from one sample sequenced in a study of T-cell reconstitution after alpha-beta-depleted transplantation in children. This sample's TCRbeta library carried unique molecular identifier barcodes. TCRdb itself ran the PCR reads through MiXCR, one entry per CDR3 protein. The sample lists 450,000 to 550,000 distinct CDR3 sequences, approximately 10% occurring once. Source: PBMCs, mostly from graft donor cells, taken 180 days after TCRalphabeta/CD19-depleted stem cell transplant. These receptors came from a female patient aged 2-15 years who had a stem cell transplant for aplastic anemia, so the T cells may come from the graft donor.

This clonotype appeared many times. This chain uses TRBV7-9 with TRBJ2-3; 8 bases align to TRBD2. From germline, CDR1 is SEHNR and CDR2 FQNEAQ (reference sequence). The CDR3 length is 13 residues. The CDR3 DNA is TGTGGGGCCTCAGCGGGGGGCACAGATACGCAGTATTTT. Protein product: CGASAGGTDTQYF.

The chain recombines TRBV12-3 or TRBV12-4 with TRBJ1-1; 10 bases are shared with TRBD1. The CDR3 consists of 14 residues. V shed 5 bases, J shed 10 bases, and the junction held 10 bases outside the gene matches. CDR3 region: CASSPAGTGVLAFF. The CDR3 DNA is TGTGCCAGCAGTCCTGCCGGGACAGGGGTGTTAGCTTTCTTT.

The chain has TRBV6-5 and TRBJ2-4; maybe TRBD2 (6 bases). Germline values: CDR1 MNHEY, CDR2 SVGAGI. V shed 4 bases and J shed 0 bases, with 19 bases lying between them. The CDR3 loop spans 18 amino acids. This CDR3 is CASSSRAGDGGAKNIQYF. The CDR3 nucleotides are TGTGCCAGCAGTTCCCGGGCCGGGGACGGGGGAGCCAAAAACATTCAGTACTTC.

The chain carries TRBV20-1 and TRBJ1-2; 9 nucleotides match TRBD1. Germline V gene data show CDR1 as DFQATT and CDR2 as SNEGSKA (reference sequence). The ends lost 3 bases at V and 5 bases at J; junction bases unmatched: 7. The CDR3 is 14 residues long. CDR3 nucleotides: TGCAGTGCTAGCTCTCTGGACAGGGGATATGGCTACACCTTC. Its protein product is CSASSLDRGYGYTF.

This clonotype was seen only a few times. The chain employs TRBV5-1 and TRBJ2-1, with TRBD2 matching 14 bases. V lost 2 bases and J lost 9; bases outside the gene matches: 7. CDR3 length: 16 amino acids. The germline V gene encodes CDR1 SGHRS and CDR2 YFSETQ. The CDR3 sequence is CASSFLGLAGEIEQFF. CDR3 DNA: TGCGCCAGCAGCTTCTTGGGACTAGCGGGAGAAATTGAGCAGTTCTTC.

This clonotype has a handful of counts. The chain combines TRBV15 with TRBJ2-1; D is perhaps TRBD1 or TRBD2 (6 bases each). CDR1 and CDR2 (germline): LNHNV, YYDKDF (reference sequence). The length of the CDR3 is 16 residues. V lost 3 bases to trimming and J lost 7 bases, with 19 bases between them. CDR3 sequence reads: CATSRGRGERRNEQFF. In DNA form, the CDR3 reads TGTGCCACCAGCAGGGGTAGGGGGGAGCGAAGAAATGAGCAGTTCTTC.

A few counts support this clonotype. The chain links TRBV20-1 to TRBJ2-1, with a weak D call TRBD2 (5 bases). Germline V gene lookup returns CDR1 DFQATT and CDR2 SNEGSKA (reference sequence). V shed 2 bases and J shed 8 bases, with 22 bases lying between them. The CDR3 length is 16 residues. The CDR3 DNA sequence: TGCAGTGCTAGAACCCTTTGGGTGAGGGAGACTGATGAGCAGTTCTTC. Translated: CSARTLWVRETDEQFF.

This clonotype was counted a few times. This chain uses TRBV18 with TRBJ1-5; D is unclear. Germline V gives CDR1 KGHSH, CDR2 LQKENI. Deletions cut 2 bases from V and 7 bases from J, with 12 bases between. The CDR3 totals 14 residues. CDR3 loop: CASSPSGLSQPQHF. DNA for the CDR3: TGTGCCAGCTCACCAAGTGGACTTTCCCAGCCCCAGCATTTT.

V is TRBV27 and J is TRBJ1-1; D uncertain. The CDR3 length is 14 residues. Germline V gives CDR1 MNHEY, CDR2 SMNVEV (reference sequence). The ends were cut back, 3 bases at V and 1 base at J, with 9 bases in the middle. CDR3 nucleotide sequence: TGTGCCAGCAGTTTTCACGTGCGGAACACTGAAGCTTTCTTT. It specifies CASSFHVRNTEAFF.

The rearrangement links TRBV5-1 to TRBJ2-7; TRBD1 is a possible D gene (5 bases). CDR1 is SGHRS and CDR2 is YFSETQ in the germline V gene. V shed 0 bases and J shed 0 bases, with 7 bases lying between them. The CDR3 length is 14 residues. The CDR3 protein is CASSLGDSSYEQYV. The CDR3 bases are TGCGCCAGCAGCTTGGGAGACAGCTCCTACGAGCAGTACGTC.

CDR3 bases: TGTGCCAGCATTCGGGTCAGTCATGAGACCCAGTACTTC. Protein: CASIRVSHETQYF. The chain joins TRBV2 to TRBJ2-5; D not resolved. Looked up from germline, CDR1 is SNHLY and CDR2 is FYNNEI. The CDR3 totals 13 residues. Trimming took 7 bases from V and 5 from J, leaving 14 bases between them.

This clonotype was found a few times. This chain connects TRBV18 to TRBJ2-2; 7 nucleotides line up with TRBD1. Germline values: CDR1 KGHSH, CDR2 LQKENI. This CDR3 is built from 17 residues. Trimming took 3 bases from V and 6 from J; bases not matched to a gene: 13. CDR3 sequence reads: CASSPQALRGLSGELFF. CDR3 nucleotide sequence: TGTGCCAGCTCACCGCAAGCACTAAGGGGGCTATCCGGGGAGCTGTTTTTT.

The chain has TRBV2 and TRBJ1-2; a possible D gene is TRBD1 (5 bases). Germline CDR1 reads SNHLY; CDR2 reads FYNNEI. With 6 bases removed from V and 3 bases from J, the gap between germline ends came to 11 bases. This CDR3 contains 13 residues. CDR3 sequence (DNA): TGTGCCAGCAGATCCGCGGGGGACTATGGCTACACCTTC. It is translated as CASRSAGDYGYTF.

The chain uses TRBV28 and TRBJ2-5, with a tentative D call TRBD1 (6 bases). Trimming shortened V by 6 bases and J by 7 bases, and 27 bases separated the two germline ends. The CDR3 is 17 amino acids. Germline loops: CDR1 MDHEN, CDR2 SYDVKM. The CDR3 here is CASRQRGPITGPGTQYF. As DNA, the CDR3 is TGTGCCAGCAGGCAAAGGGGTCCGATCACAGGGCCAGGGACCCAGTACTTC.

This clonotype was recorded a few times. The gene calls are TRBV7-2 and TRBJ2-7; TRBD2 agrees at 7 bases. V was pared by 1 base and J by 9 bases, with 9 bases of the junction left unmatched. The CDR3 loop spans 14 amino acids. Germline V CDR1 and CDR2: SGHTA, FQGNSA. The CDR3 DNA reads TGTGCCAGCAGCTTAGAAGGTGGGCGGGAGCTGCAGTACGTC. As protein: CASSLEGGRELQYV.

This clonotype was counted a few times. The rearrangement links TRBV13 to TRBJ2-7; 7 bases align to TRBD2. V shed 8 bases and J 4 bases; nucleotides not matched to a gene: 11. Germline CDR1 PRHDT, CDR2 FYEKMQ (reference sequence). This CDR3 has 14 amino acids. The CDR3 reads CASGEGILGYEQYF. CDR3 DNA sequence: TGTGCCAGCGGGGAGGGTATACTAGGGTACGAGCAGTACTTC. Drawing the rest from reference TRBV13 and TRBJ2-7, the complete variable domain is AAGVIQSPRHLIKEKRETATLKCYPIPRHDTVYWYQQGPGQDPQFLISFYEKMQSDKGSIPDRFSAQQFSDYHSELNMSSLELGDSALYFCASGEGILGYEQYFGPGTRLTVT.

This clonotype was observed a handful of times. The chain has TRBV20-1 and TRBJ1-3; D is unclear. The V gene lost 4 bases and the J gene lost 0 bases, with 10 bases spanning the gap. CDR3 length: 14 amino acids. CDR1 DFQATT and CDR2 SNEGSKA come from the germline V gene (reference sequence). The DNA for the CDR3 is TGCAGTGCTATCCGCTACCCCTCTGGAAACACCATATATTTT. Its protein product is CSAIRYPSGNTIYF.

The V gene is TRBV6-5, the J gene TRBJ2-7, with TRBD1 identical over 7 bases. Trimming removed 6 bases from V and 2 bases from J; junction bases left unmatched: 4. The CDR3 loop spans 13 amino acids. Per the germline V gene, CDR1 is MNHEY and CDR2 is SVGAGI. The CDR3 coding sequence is TGTGCCAGCAGGTTACAGGGGACCTACGAGCAGTACGTC. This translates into CASRLQGTYEQYV.

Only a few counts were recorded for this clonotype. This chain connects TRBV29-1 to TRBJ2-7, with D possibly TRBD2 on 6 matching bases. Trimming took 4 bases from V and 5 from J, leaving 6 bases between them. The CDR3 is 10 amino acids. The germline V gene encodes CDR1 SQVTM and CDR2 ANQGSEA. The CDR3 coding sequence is TGCAGCGTTGGGGAGGACGAGCAGTACGTC. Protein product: CSVGEDEQYV.

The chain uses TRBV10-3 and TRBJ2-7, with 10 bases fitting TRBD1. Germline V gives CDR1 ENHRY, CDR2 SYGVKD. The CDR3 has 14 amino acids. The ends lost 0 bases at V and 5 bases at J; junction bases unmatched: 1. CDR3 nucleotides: TGTGCCATCAGTGAGTCGACAGGGGGCCACGAGCAGTACTTC. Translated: CAISESTGGHEQYF.

This CDR3 reads CAISDGTGPNRGYTF. CDR3 sequence (DNA): TGTGCCATCAGTGACGGGACAGGTCCTAATCGGGGCTACACCTTC. The chain recombines TRBV10-3 with TRBJ1-2; TRBD1 aligns across 8 bases. The length of the CDR3 is 15 residues. Germline V CDR1 and CDR2: ENHRY, SYGVKD. Trimming took 3 bases from V and 8 from J; bases not matched to a gene: 11.

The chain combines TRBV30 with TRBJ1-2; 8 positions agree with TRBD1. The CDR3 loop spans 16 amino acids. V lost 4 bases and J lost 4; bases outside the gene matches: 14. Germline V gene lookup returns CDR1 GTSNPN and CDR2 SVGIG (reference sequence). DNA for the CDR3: TGTGCCTGGACCGGGGAACCCAGGGGGCAAAGCTATGGCTACACCTTC. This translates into CAWTGEPRGQSYGYTF.

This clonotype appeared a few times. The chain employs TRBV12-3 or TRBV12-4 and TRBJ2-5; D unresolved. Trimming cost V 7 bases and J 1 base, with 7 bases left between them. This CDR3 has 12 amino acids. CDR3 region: CASTPGQETQYF. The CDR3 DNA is TGTGCCAGCACCCCGGGCCAAGAGACCCAGTACTTC.

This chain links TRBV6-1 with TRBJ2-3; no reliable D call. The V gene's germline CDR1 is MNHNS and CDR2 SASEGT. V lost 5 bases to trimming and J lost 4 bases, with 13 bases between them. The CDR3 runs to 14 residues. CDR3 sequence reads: CASSRSSQSDTQYF. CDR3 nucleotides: TGTGCCAGCAGTCGGTCCTCCCAGTCAGATACGCAGTATTTT.

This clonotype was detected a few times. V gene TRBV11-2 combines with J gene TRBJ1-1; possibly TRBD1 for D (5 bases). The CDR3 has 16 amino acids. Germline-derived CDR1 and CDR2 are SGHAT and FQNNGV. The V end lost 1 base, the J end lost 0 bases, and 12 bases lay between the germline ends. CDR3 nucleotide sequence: TGTGCCAGCAGCTTAGTTCAGGGTCTCATGAACACTGAAGCTTTCTTT. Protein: CASSLVQGLMNTEAFF.

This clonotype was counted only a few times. The CDR3 nucleotides read TGCGCCAGCAGCTTCTTGCAGGGGGCGCTTGTCACTGAAGCTTTCTTT. Translating gives CASSFLQGALVTEAFF. The V call is TRBV5-1, the J call TRBJ1-1; the match to TRBD1 covers 8 bases. Germline V gives CDR1 SGHRS, CDR2 YFSETQ. This CDR3 region has 16 residues. Losses at the gene ends were 2 bases for V and 4 bases for J; bases not matched to a gene: 10.

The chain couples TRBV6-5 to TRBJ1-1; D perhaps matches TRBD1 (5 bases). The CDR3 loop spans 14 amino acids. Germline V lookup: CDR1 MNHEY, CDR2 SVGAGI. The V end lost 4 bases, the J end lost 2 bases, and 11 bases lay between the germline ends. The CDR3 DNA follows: TGTGCCAGCAGTTGGGGCAATCGAAACACTGAAGCTTTCTTT. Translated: CASSWGNRNTEAFF.

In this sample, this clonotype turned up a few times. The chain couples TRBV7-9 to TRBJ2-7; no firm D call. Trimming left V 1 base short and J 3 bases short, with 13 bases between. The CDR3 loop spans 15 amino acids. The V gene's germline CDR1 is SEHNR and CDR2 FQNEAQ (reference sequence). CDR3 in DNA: TGTGCCAGCAGCTTAGAGGCTAGGTGTGGCTACGAGCAGTACGTC. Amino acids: CASSLEARCGYEQYV.

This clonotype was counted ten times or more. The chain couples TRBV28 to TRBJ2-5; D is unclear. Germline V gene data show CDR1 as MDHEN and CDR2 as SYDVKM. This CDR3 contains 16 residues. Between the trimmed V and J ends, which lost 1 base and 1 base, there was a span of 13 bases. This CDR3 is CASSLFPSIPQETQYF. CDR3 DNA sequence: TGTGCCAGCAGTTTATTCCCTTCTATCCCCCAAGAGACCCAGTACTTC.

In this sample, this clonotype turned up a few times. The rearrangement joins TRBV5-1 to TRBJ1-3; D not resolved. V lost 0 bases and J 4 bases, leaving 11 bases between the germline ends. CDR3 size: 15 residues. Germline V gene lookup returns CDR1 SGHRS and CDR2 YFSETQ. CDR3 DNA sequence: TGCGCCAGCAGCTTGGATACGGGGTCAGGAAACACCATATATTTT. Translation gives CASSLDTGSGNTIYF.